The 15 T cell receptor beta chains below were found in one sample sequenced in a study of shared clonotypes between healthy human individuals. TCRdb's copy holds only in-frame clones and misses some; the assay was immunoSEQ multiplex PCR. Among some 1 million clones listed, about 75% were seen once. Specimen: memory CD4+ T cells sorted from blood. The subset is: CD45RA-negative fraction. These receptors were collected from a young man in good health.

A word on this clone: Other DNA sequences in this sample translate to the same CDR3. The V gene is TRBV5-6, the J gene TRBJ1-3; no definite D call. CDR1 is SGHDT, CDR2 YYEEEE, per germline. The CDR3 length is 15 residues. V shed 0 bases and J shed 0 bases, with 7 bases lying between them. DNA for the CDR3: TGTGCCAGCAGCTTGGGGCAGATCTCTGGAAACACCATATATTTT. Its translation: CASSLGQISGNTIYF.

J is TRBJ2-1 and V is TRBV2, with D possibly matching TRBD1 (6 bases). V was clipped by 8 bases and J by 6 bases, with 14 bases between them. This CDR3 comprises 13 residues. Germline CDR1 reads SNHLY; CDR2 reads FYNNEI. Written as DNA, the CDR3 is TGTGCCAGCGACAGAACAGGGTTCAATGAGCAGTTCTTC. This codes for CASDRTGFNEQFF.

The rearrangement links TRBV10-3 to TRBJ1-5, with D tentatively TRBD1 (6 bases). Between the trimmed V and J ends, which lost 11 bases and 3 bases, there was a span of 17 bases. The CDR3 totals 14 residues. Germline V gene sequence: CDR1 ENHRY, CDR2 SYGVKD. CDR3 in DNA: TGTGCCTCCCGGGACATTTTGCCCAATCAGCCCCAGCATTTT. It yields the protein CASRDILPNQPQHF.

J is TRBJ2-3 and V is TRBV2, with 12 nucleotides matching TRBD2. In germline, CDR1 is SNHLY, CDR2 FYNNEI. V trimming: 9 bases; J trimming: 2 bases; junction bases outside the gene matches: 3. CDR3 length equals 14 residues. The CDR3 spells CARGLAGLTDTQYF. In nucleotides, the CDR3 is TGTGCCAGAGGACTAGCGGGACTCACAGATACGCAGTATTTT.

The chain joins TRBV5-1 to TRBJ2-1; D might be TRBD1 (6 bases). Trimming removed 4 bases at V and 6 bases at J, with 17 bases between. Germline V lookup: CDR1 SGHRS, CDR2 YFSETQ. The CDR3 has 15 amino acids. This CDR3 is CASSQDLMGANEQFF. CDR3 DNA: TGCGCCAGCAGCCAGGATCTTATGGGGGCCAATGAGCAGTTCTTC.

This clone was seen only a few times. At one boundary the junction diverges from the germline segment, which might be a read error. The chain couples TRBV7-2 to TRBJ1-2; 7 nucleotides match TRBD1. This CDR3 contains 15 residues. Per the germline V gene, CDR1 is SGHTA and CDR2 is FQGNSA. This CDR3 is CASSVALAGGYGYTF. As DNA, the CDR3 is TGTGCCAGCAGCGTAGCCCTGGCAGGGGGTTATGGCTACACCTTC.

The V and J genes are TRBV28 and TRBJ2-1; 7 nucleotides match TRBD1. Trimming at V came to 7 bases and at J to 9 bases, leaving 6 bases not matched to a gene. Germline V gene lookup returns CDR1 MDHEN and CDR2 SYDVKM. The CDR3 contains 12 residues. CDR3 sequence reads: CASTHRGFEQFF. Here the CDR3 DNA reads TGTGCCAGCACCCACAGGGGTTTTGAGCAGTTCTTC.

The J gene is TRBJ2-1, the V gene TRBV19; 9 nucleotides align to TRBD2. The CDR3 loop spans 14 amino acids. CDR1 is LNHDA and CDR2 is SQIVND in the germline V gene (reference sequence). V dropped 8 bases and J dropped 6; count of bases not matched to a gene: 8. The CDR3 DNA reads TGTGCCAGTCAAAGCGGGAGGCCGCCCAATGAGCAGTTCTTC. Its translation: CASQSGRPPNEQFF.

This clone was detected only a few times. This rearrangement joins TRBV6-6 to TRBJ2-7; possibly TRBD2 for D (6 bases). Germline-derived CDR1 and CDR2 are MNHNY and SVGAGI (reference sequence). V was clipped by 6 bases and J by 2 bases, with 14 bases between them. CDR3 length: 14 residues. The CDR3 region is CASRQGGGTYEQYF. The CDR3 nucleotides read TGTGCCAGCAGGCAAGGCGGAGGGACCTACGAGCAGTACTTC.

V gene TRBV19 combines with J gene TRBJ2-1, with TRBD1 identical over 9 bases. V shed 6 bases and J 8 bases; nucleotides not matched to a gene: 14. The CDR3 runs 16 residues. CDR1 LNHDA and CDR2 SQIVND come from the germline V gene (reference sequence). The CDR3 DNA sequence: TGTGCCAGTAGAAAGTCCGGGACAGGGCGATGGGATGAGCAGTTCTTC. Translating it yields CASRKSGTGRWDEQFF.

The chain uses TRBV28 and TRBJ2-5; 7 bases agree with TRBD2. Trimming cost V 6 bases and J 0 bases; bases outside gene matches: 4. The V gene's germline CDR1 is MDHEN and CDR2 SYDVKM. The CDR3 is 14 residues long. In nucleotides, the CDR3 is TGTGCCAGCAGCCTTAGCGGGTACCAAGAGACCCAGTACTTC. This gives the protein CASSLSGYQETQYF.

This clone was counted a single time. CDR3 bases: TGTGCCAGCGCACAAACCGGGACTTCAGATACGCAGTATTTT. Translated: CASAQTGTSDTQYF. The chain carries TRBV6-4 and TRBJ2-3; D might be TRBD2 (6 bases). V lost 8 bases to trimming and J lost 4 bases, with 16 bases between them. The germline CDR1 and CDR2 sequences are MRHNA and SNTAGT. CDR3 size: 14 residues.

The chain has TRBV11-2 and TRBJ1-1, with D unclear. V lost 3 bases, J lost 5 bases, and 10 bases lay in between. Germline lookup yields CDR1 SGHAT and CDR2 FQNNGV. This CDR3 region has 13 residues. The DNA of the CDR3 is TGTGCCAGCAGCTTTTCACTCTTGACTGAAGCTTTCTTT. Its protein is CASSFSLLTEAFF.

The V and J genes are TRBV6-5 and TRBJ1-1, with D possibly TRBD1 on 6 matching bases. Between the trimmed V and J ends, which lost 0 bases and 4 bases, there was a span of 12 bases. The germline V gene encodes CDR1 MNHEY and CDR2 SVGAGI. The CDR3 sequence is 15 residues long. The CDR3 is CASSYSTGFGTEAFF. Here the CDR3 DNA reads TGTGCCAGCAGTTACTCCACAGGGTTCGGCACTGAAGCTTTCTTT.

A word on this clone: At the DNA level, this CDR3 is encoded by other sequences in the same sample as well. This chain joins TRBV7-2 and TRBJ2-5; 15 positions agree with TRBD2. This CDR3 has 16 residues. V trimming: 3 bases; J trimming: 5 bases; junction bases outside the gene matches: 4. CDR1 is SGHTA, CDR2 FQGNSA, per germline. This CDR3 is CASSLGLAGGGETQYF. The CDR3 DNA reads TGTGCCAGCAGCTTGGGACTAGCGGGAGGAGGGGAGACCCAGTACTTC.